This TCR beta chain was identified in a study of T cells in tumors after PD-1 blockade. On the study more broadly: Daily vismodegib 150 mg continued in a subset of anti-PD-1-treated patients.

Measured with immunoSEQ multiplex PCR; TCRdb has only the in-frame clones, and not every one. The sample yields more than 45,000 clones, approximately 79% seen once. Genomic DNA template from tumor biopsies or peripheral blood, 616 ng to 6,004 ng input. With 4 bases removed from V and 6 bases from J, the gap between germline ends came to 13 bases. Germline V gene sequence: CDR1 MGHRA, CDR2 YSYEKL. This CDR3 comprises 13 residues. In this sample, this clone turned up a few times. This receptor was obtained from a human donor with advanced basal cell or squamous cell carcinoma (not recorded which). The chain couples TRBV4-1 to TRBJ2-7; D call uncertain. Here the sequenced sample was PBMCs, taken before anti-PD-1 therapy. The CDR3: CASSLKTLSEQYF. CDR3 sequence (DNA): TGCGCCAGCAGCCTCAAAACCCTTTCCGAGCAGTACTTC.